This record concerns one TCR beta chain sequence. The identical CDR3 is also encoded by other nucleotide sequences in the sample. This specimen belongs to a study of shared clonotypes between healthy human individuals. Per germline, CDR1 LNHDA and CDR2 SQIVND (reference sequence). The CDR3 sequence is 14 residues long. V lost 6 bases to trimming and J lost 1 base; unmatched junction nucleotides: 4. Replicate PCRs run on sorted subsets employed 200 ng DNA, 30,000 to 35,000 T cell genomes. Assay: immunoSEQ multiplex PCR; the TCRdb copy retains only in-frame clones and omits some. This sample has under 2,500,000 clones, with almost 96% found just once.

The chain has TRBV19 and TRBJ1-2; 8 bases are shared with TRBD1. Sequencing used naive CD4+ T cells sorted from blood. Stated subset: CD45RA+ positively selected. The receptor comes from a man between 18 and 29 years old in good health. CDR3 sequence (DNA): TGTGCCAGTAGACTTGGACAGGGTAACTATGGCTACACCTTC. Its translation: CASRLGQGNYGYTF.